What follows are 3 T cell receptor beta chains derived from one specimen sequenced in a study of blood T cell repertoires in COVID-19. Sequencing was performed with immunoSEQ multiplex PCR; in TCRdb, only in-frame clones are kept and a portion is missing. The sample lists about 180,000 clones; 84% were seen once. Material: peripheral blood. Receptors were obtained from a human donor in a cohort sampled during active COVID-19.

V usage is TRBV13 and J usage is TRBJ2-1, with a weak D call TRBD2 (5 bases). V lost 5 bases and J lost 6, with 17 bases in between. The CDR3 runs to 15 residues. CDR1 and CDR2 from the germline V gene are PRHDT and FYEKMQ (reference sequence). The CDR3 sequence: CASSPGGWRPNEQFF. CDR3 coding DNA: TGTGCCAGCAGCCCTGGAGGTTGGCGCCCCAATGAGCAGTTCTTC.

The chain links TRBV7-8 to TRBJ1-4; 7 bases are shared with TRBD1. The V segment lost 0 bases and the J segment 8 bases; nucleotides outside the gene matches: 3. The germline V gene has CDR1 SGHVS and CDR2 FQNEAQ. The CDR3 consists of 14 residues. The CDR3 region has the DNA TGTGCCAGCAGCTTAGCGGGACAGAGGGAAAAACTGTTTTTT. It encodes CASSLAGQREKLFF.

The CDR3 DNA sequence: TGTGCTAGTTATCTAGGAGGTCAACAGGGCTACACCTTC. Its protein product is CASYLGGQQGYTF. This sequence joins TRBV2 and TRBJ1-2, with D hard to call. Germline values: CDR1 SNHLY, CDR2 FYNNEI. The CDR3 has 13 amino acids.